The 27 T cell receptor beta chains listed next were all sequenced from one sample in a study of blood T cell repertoires in COVID-19. Produced via immunoSEQ multiplex PCR; TCRdb's table is partial and in-frame only. This sample yields roughly 200,000 clones, of which 86% are seen a single time; around 6% belongs to the top ten. Source material: PBMCs or T cells enriched from blood (not recorded which). These receptors were obtained from a man aged 35 to 55 with acute COVID-19.

As DNA, the CDR3 is TGTGCCAGCAGCGGAACGGGAGGGGTCGCCGGGGAGCTGTTTTTT. It specifies CASSGTGGVAGELFF. The rearrangement uses TRBV9 and TRBJ2-2; TRBD2 matches at 8 bases. The CDR3 runs 15 residues. CDR1 and CDR2 from the germline V gene are SGDLS and YYNGEE. Trimming cost V 3 bases and J 6 bases; bases outside gene matches: 7.

The chain combines TRBV7-4 with TRBJ1-5; D unclear. V lost 5 bases and J lost 10, with 9 bases in between. Germline V gene sequence: CDR1 SGHVT, CDR2 SQSDAQ. This CDR3 has 11 amino acids. The CDR3 DNA reads TGTGCCAGCAGCATCTCAGATCCCCAGCATTTT. Amino acids: CASSISDPQHF.

The J gene is TRBJ2-7, the V gene TRBV30; a weak D match, TRBD1 (5 bases). V was shortened by 2 bases and J by 4 bases, with 6 bases between the two germline ends. Germline V CDR1 and CDR2: GTSNPN, SVGIG (reference sequence). The CDR3 is 11 residues long. CDR3 sequence reads: CAWSRQYEQYF. For the CDR3, the DNA is TGTGCCTGGAGTCGACAGTACGAGCAGTACTTC.

CDR3 amino acids: CASSELGTNYGYTF. The CDR3 coding sequence is TGTGCCAGCAGTGAACTGGGCACTAACTATGGCTACACCTTC. The chain links TRBV25-1 to TRBJ1-2, with D unresolved. The CDR3 is 14 amino acids. V dropped 2 bases and J dropped 0 bases, with 7 bases sitting between them. The V gene's germline CDR1 is MGHDK and CDR2 SYGVNS.

V usage is TRBV6-1 and J usage is TRBJ2-7, with D possibly TRBD2 on 6 matching bases. Per germline, CDR1 MNHNS and CDR2 SASEGT. The V end lost 0 bases, the J end lost 0 bases, and 9 bases lay between the germline ends. This CDR3 is built from 15 residues. CDR3 in DNA: TGTGCCAGCAGTGAAGCGGCGGGGAGCTCCTACGAGCAGTACTTC. Protein sequence: CASSEAAGSSYEQYF.

The chain uses TRBV19 and TRBJ2-1, with a possible D match to TRBD2 (6 bases). Germline assignment: CDR1 LNHDA and CDR2 SQIVND (reference sequence). The CDR3 extends over 14 amino acids. V shed 3 bases and J shed 9 bases, with 15 bases lying between them. Here the CDR3 DNA reads TGTGCCAGTAGTATTTTTGGAGGGGACGGTGAGCAGTTCTTC. It translates to CASSIFGGDGEQFF.

The CDR3 loop reads CASSPLPSGSSGYEQYF. For the CDR3, the DNA is TGTGCCAGCTCACCCCTCCCATCCGGCTCTAGCGGCTACGAGCAGTACTTC. J is TRBJ2-7 and V is TRBV18, with 7 bases identical to TRBD2. The CDR3 covers 17 residues. CDR1 KGHSH and CDR2 LQKENI come from the germline V gene. V trimming: 3 bases; J trimming: 3 bases; junction bases outside the gene matches: 14.

The V and J genes are TRBV11-3 and TRBJ2-3; weak D call: TRBD2 (5 bases). The CDR3 spans 15 residues. With 2 bases removed from V and 0 bases from J, the gap between germline ends came to 9 bases. Germline CDR1 is SGHNT and CDR2 is YENEEA. CDR3 bases: TGTGCCAGCAGCTTACTAAGCGGCAGCACAGATACGCAGTATTTT. Translated: CASSLLSGSTDTQYF.

The table lists this clone with a count of one. V and J are TRBV27 and TRBJ2-2, with 11 bases lining up with TRBD2. The CDR3 is 16 amino acids. V shed 6 bases and J 5 bases; nucleotides not matched to a gene: 8. Germline CDR1 and CDR2: MNHEY and SMNVEV (reference sequence). The CDR3 region has the DNA TGTGCCAGCAGCATTACTAGCGGGAGTGGGACCGGGGAGCTGTTTTTT. It translates to CASSITSGSGTGELFF.

The V and J genes are TRBV10-2 and TRBJ1-6, with a tentative D call TRBD1 (6 bases). Trimming took off 8 bases at V and 2 bases at J, with 16 bases between the two ends. CDR1 WSHSY and CDR2 SAAADI come from the germline V gene. The CDR3 has 16 residues. This chain's CDR3 is CASLSGGSPYNSPLHF. The CDR3 DNA reads as TGCGCCAGCCTTTCTGGGGGCTCTCCCTATAATTCACCCCTCCACTTT.

This clone was counted only a few times. The V and J genes are TRBV12-5 and TRBJ2-1; D possibly corresponds to TRBD2 (6 bases). Germline assignment: CDR1 LGHNT and CDR2 FRNRAP. The CDR3 consists of 14 residues. Trimming pared 5 bases from V and 8 bases from J, leaving 16 bases between. In nucleotides, the CDR3 is TGTGCTAGTGGTCGCGGGGCTGCCGGCGATGAGCAGTTCTTC. Translating it yields CASGRGAAGDEQFF.

J is TRBJ2-2 and V is TRBV24-1; 7 bases are a match to TRBD1. After removal of 7 bases from V and 7 bases from J, the junction contained 8 bases not matched to a gene. CDR3 length equals 14 residues. The germline CDR1 and CDR2 sequences are KGHDR and SFDVKD. CDR3 in amino acids: CATRETGYGGELFF. CDR3 DNA sequence: TGTGCCACCAGGGAGACAGGGTATGGCGGGGAGCTGTTTTTT.

The chain recombines TRBV4-1 with TRBJ2-7; tentative D call: TRBD1 (6 bases). The CDR3 covers 15 residues. V lost 1 base and J 1 base, leaving 11 bases between the germline ends. Germline CDR1 is MGHRA and CDR2 is YSYEKL. The DNA of the CDR3 is TGCGCCAGCAGCCAAGTAAGGACAGAGTCCTACGAGCAGTACTTC. Translated: CASSQVRTESYEQYF.

The chain is built from TRBV18 and TRBJ1-2; no firm D call. Trimming removed 3 bases at V and 4 bases at J, with 12 bases between. Germline assignment: CDR1 KGHSH and CDR2 LQKENI. CDR3 size: 14 residues. Here the CDR3 reads CASSPQRGPYGYTF. CDR3 DNA sequence: TGTGCCAGCTCACCCCAGCGCGGTCCCTATGGCTACACCTTC.

This chain links TRBV19 with TRBJ2-2; the match to TRBD2 covers 7 bases. CDR1 and CDR2 from the germline V gene are LNHDA and SQIVND (reference sequence). The CDR3 extends over 17 amino acids. Losses at the gene ends were 9 bases for V and 0 bases for J; bases not matched to a gene: 13. CDR3 residues: CASLAETGRSNTGELFF. The CDR3 nucleotides read TGTGCCAGCCTAGCGGAAACAGGACGTTCGAACACCGGGGAGCTGTTTTTT.

The chain couples TRBV27 to TRBJ2-7; tentative D call: TRBD1 (6 bases). V was clipped by 5 bases and J by 3 bases, with 11 bases between them. Germline values: CDR1 MNHEY, CDR2 SMNVEV (reference sequence). This CDR3 is built from 13 residues. For the CDR3, the DNA is TGTGCCAGCAGTCTCACAGGGTACTACGAGCAGTACTTC. Translating it yields CASSLTGYYEQYF.

This clone came up once. This chain uses TRBV3-1 (or the pseudogene TRBV3-2) with TRBJ2-6, with a weak D call TRBD1 (5 bases). Looked up from germline, CDR1 is LGHDT and CDR2 is YNNKEL (reference sequence). V lost 5 bases and J 4 bases, leaving 9 bases between the germline ends. CDR3 length equals 14 residues. In nucleotides, the CDR3 is TGTGCCAGCAGCGCAGGGCTCGGGGCCAACGTCCTGACTTTC. Translated, it gives CASSAGLGANVLTF.

V is TRBV3-1 (or the pseudogene TRBV3-2) and J is TRBJ1-1; TRBD1 agrees at 7 bases. CDR1 LGHDT and CDR2 YNNKEL come from the germline V gene (reference sequence). The V and J ends lost 6 bases and 4 bases, in that order; junction bases with no gene match: 8. The CDR3 extends over 14 amino acids. The CDR3 nucleotides read TGTGCCAGCAGTTTCGGACAGGTGAGCACTGAAGCTTTCTTT. Its protein product is CASSFGQVSTEAFF.

This chain connects TRBV19 to TRBJ1-1, with 8 nucleotides matching TRBD1. This CDR3 has 15 residues. V dropped 6 bases and J dropped 0; count of bases not matched to a gene: 6. Germline loops: CDR1 LNHDA, CDR2 SQIVND (reference sequence). CDR3 sequence: CASSRTGGLNTEAFF. The DNA for the CDR3 is TGTGCCAGTAGCCGTACAGGGGGACTGAACACTGAAGCTTTCTTT. Drawing the rest from reference TRBV19 and TRBJ1-1, the complete variable domain is DGGITQSPKYLFRKEGQNVTLSCEQNLNHDAMYWYRQDPGQGLRLIYYSQIVNDFQKGDIAEGYSVSREKKESFPLTVTSAQKNPTAFYLCASSRTGGLNTEAFFGQGTRLTVV.

The rearrangement links TRBV5-6 to TRBJ1-5; the D is unclear. The V end was cut by 2 bases, the J end by 4 bases, with 10 bases between. Germline assignment: CDR1 SGHDT and CDR2 YYEEEE. The CDR3 consists of 14 residues. The CDR3 DNA sequence: TGTGCCAGCAGCTTAAGGCAGCGAAATCAGCCCCAGCATTTT. Encoded protein: CASSLRQRNQPQHF.

V gene TRBV29-1 combines with J gene TRBJ1-1; 8 bases fit TRBD1. Germline CDR1 is SQVTM and CDR2 is ANQGSEA. The CDR3 loop spans 12 amino acids. V shed 7 bases and J 1 base; nucleotides not matched to a gene: 2. CDR3 in DNA: TGCAGCGGTGGACAGGGGAACACTGAAGCTTTCTTT. It codes for CSGGQGNTEAFF. Supplemented by reference TRBV29-1 and TRBJ1-1, the full variable domain reads SAVISQKPSRDICQRGTSLTIQCQVDSQVTMMFWYRQQPGQSLTLIATANQGSEATYESGFVIDKFPISRPNLTFSTLTVSNMSPEDSSIYLCSGGQGNTEAFFGQGTRLTVV.

This chain connects TRBV15 to TRBJ2-7, with D perhaps matching TRBD2 (5 bases). The CDR3 contains 12 residues. The germline gives CDR1 LNHNV, CDR2 YYDKDF (reference sequence). The V gene lost 8 bases and the J gene lost 6 bases, with 14 bases spanning the gap. The CDR3 bases are TGTGCCACCCTACTAGAAACGGGCGAGCAGTACTTC. Amino acids: CATLLETGEQYF.

The chain combines TRBV9 with TRBJ2-1; maybe TRBD2 (5 bases). From germline, CDR1 is SGDLS and CDR2 YYNGEE. V was shortened by 6 bases and J by 8 bases, with 18 bases between the two germline ends. The CDR3 loop spans 14 amino acids. In DNA form, the CDR3 reads TGTGCCAGCATGCGGGCTAGTTCTTTCGATGAGCAGTTCTTC. Amino acids: CASMRASSFDEQFF.

V usage is TRBV5-1 and J usage is TRBJ2-3, with a tentative D call TRBD2 (5 bases). The CDR3 has 15 residues. CDR1 and CDR2 (germline): SGHRS, YFSETQ. Trimming took 2 bases from V and 3 from J, leaving 13 bases between them. The CDR3 protein is CASSFVGEGTDTQYF. CDR3 sequence (DNA): TGCGCCAGCAGCTTTGTGGGAGAGGGTACAGATACGCAGTATTTT.

The chain combines TRBV7-9 with TRBJ1-1; D is ambiguous. Germline CDR1 SEHNR, CDR2 FQNEAQ (reference sequence). The CDR3 is 14 residues long. Trimming took off 3 bases at V and 3 bases at J, with 11 bases between the two ends. The CDR3 sequence: CASSLSVADTEAFF. The CDR3 DNA sequence: TGTGCCAGCAGCTTGTCGGTCGCGGACACTGAAGCTTTCTTT.

The genes are TRBV29-1 and TRBJ2-2; TRBD2 matches 7 bases. This CDR3 has 15 amino acids. Germline CDR1 and CDR2: SQVTM and ANQGSEA. J was trimmed by 2 bases and V by 1 base; bases with no gene match: 4. DNA for the CDR3: TGCAGCGTTGAAGCGCCTAGCGGTAACACCGGGGAGCTGTTTTTT. Its protein product is CSVEAPSGNTGELFF.

This clone was seen once. The rearrangement uses TRBV21-1 and TRBJ2-3; the D call of TRBD2 is as the table states it, not checked on the DNA. TRBV21-1 has pseudogene status. The CDR3 loop spans 18 amino acids. In nucleotides, the CDR3 is TGTGCCAGCAGCAAATTGGGGGGACTAGCGGATAACACAGATACGCAGTATTTT. This codes for CASSKLGGLADNTDTQYF.